In this sample, the clone carrying this T cell receptor beta chain turned up many times. Amplification yielded TCR beta CDR3 regions, with RNA transcripts as the source. First-round RT-PCR targeting the TCR CDR3 was performed with the HTBI primer set. TCRdb re-called the multiplex PCR reads with MiXCR, one entry per CDR3 protein. The sample includes some 370,000 distinct CDR3 sequences, approximately 18% of them seen just once. V lost 8 bases and J lost 3, with 20 bases in between. Germline lookup yields CDR1 MDHEN and CDR2 SYDVKM. The CDR3 sequence is 15 residues long. The data were obtained in a study of T cells in Graves' hyperthyroidism and ophthalmopathy. Study information: At initial diagnosis, before any treatment had begun, peripheral blood was obtained.

Out of 10 ml of fresh peripheral blood came the PBMCs. The clonotype originates from a woman aged 25 to 39 with Graves' hyperthyroidism that later progressed to Graves' ophthalmopathy. Sequenced sample: blood. The chain employs TRBV28 and TRBJ2-7; D call uncertain. CDR3: CASQTPAGGSYEQYF. The CDR3 bases are TGTGCCAGCCAAACTCCCGCAGGCGGTAGCTACGAGCAGTACTTC.